This TCR beta chain was profiled in a study of cytomegalovirus exposure and HLA in healthy donors. The PCR ran on 60 Vbeta and 13 Jbeta primers. Method: immunoSEQ multiplex PCR; TCRdb's copy keeps in-frame clones and lacks some. This sample has under 150,000 clones; about 75% occur once, and the top ten carry approximately 1.5%. This clone was counted only a few times. V shed 4 bases and J 1 base; nucleotides not matched to a gene: 3. This CDR3 region has 16 residues. Germline CDR1 MGHRA, CDR2 YSYEKL. The receptor was isolated from a woman in her 40s in good health and CMV-seronegative. The gene calls are TRBV4-1 and TRBJ2-2; TRBD1 matches at 10 bases. Input material: PBMCs. CDR3 amino acids: CASSRGQGRNTGELFF. CDR3 nucleotides: TGCGCCAGCAGCCGGGGACAGGGGAGGAACACCGGGGAGCTGTTTTTT.